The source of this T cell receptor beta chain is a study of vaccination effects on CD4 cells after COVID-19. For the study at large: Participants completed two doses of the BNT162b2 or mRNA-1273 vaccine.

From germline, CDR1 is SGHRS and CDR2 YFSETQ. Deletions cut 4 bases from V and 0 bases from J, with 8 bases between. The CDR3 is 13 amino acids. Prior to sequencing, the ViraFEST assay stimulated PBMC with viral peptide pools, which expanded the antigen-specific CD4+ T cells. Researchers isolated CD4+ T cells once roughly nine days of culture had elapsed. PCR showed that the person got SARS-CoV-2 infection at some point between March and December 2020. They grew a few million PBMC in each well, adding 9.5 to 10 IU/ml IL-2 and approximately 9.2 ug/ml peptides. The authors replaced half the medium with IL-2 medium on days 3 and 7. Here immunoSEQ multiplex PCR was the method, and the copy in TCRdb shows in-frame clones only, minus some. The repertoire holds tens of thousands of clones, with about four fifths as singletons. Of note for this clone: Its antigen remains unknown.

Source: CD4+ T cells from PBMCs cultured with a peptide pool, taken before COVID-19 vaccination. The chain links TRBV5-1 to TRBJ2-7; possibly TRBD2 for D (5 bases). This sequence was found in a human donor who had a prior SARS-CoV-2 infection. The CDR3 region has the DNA TGCGCCAGCAGCACCGGGGACTCCTACGAGCAGTACTTC. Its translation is CASSTGDSYEQYF.